This T cell receptor (beta chain) was documented in a study of neoadjuvant anti-PD-1 for oral cavity cancer. About the research overall: Non-progressing patients received a fourth nivolumab dose near day 43, then surgery on days 50-56.

CDR3 length: 13 residues. Per germline, CDR1 SGHAT and CDR2 FQDESV (reference sequence). Deletions cut 4 bases from V and 12 bases from J, with 16 bases between. Stated time point: after neoadjuvant nivolumab, at surgical resection. Patients had newly diagnosed, untreated stage II-IVA oral cavity squamous cell carcinoma. Patients had HPV-negative, locally advanced oral cavity squamous cell carcinoma. Blood cells were analyzed directly, without culture or expansion. Using immunoSEQ multiplex PCR, the repertoire was profiled, and TCRdb retains in-frame clones only, with some absent. The sample includes around 13,000 clones, more than 65% of them seen just once.

This material consisted of PBMCs, taken after nivolumab (anti-PD-1) treatment. This chain links TRBV11-1 with TRBJ1-3; D is unclear. The origin of this receptor is a person aged 35-79 years with oral cavity squamous cell carcinoma. The CDR3 spells CASSSKPGRDIYF. For the CDR3, the DNA is TGTGCCAGCAGCTCGAAGCCCGGGCGAGACATATATTTT.